This entry lists 19 T cell receptor beta chains sequenced from one sample in a study of T cell responses to AZD1222 COVID-19 vaccine. The method was immunoSEQ multiplex PCR; TCRdb's version includes in-frame clones alone and lacks a portion of them. The sample has under 150,000 clones, 88% seen once. Sequenced here: peripheral blood, sampled 28 days after the second AZD1222 dose. The origin of the receptors is an adult who received the AZD1222 COVID-19 vaccine.

For the CDR3, the DNA is TGTGCCAGCAGCAAGGCACTAGCGGAGACCCAGTACTTC. It codes for CASSKALAETQYF. This chain joins TRBV7-2 and TRBJ2-5; 7 bases agree with TRBD2. Germline V gene lookup returns CDR1 SGHTA and CDR2 FQGNSA. The CDR3 is 13 residues long. The junction had 5 bases not matched to a gene; V was cut back by 5 bases and J by 5 bases.

The V gene is TRBV12-3 or TRBV12-4, the J gene TRBJ2-1; D is unclear. This CDR3 is built from 12 residues. V gave up 5 bases and J gave up 8 bases, with 10 bases separating them. CDR3 nucleotide sequence: TGTGCCAGCAGTCCTCGGACGGATGAGCAGTTCTTC. Translating gives CASSPRTDEQFF.

The J gene is TRBJ1-5, the V gene TRBV12-3 or TRBV12-4; TRBD1 aligns across 7 bases. CDR3 length equals 13 residues. V lost 5 bases and J lost 4; bases outside the gene matches: 2. The CDR3 reads CASSPTGNQPQHF. CDR3 sequence (DNA): TGTGCCAGCAGTCCGACAGGGAATCAGCCCCAGCATTTT.

The chain combines TRBV5-1 with TRBJ1-4, with D uncertain. This CDR3 is built from 14 residues. V lost 0 bases and J lost 8, with 11 bases in between. Germline V gives CDR1 SGHRS, CDR2 YFSETQ. The CDR3 DNA reads as TGCGCCAGCAGCTTGGGGACCGTTTTGGAAAAACTGTTTTTT. Its translation: CASSLGTVLEKLFF.

The V call is TRBV25-1, the J call TRBJ2-3, with 9 nucleotides matching TRBD2. This CDR3 has 17 amino acids. CDR1 MGHDK and CDR2 SYGVNS come from the germline V gene. The junction had 12 bases not matched to a gene; V was cut back by 4 bases and J by 4 bases. DNA of the CDR3: TGTGCCAGCAGTGGGGGAGGGACTAGCCACTTCGCAGATACGCAGTATTTT. This encodes CASSGGGTSHFADTQYF.

The chain links TRBV4-3 to TRBJ2-7; D perhaps matches TRBD1 (5 bases). Germline lookup yields CDR1 LGHNA and CDR2 YSLEER. CDR3 length equals 13 residues. V shed 3 bases and J shed 5 bases, with 11 bases lying between them. The CDR3 spells CASSQTAWDEQYF. Written as DNA, the CDR3 is TGCGCCAGCAGCCAGACAGCCTGGGACGAGCAGTACTTC.

The DNA of the CDR3 is TGTGCCAGCAGGACAGGGAATTCACCCCTCCACTTT. The encoded protein is CASRTGNSPLHF. This chain uses TRBV6-5 with TRBJ1-6; 7 nucleotides agree with TRBD1. Trimming cost V 6 bases and J 7 bases; bases outside gene matches: 0. The CDR3 extends over 12 amino acids. Germline V gene lookup returns CDR1 MNHEY and CDR2 SVGAGI.

The chain combines TRBV6-6 with TRBJ2-5; D is unclear. CDR1 MNHNY and CDR2 SVGAGI come from the germline V gene (reference sequence). Trimming took 1 base from V and 5 from J, leaving 8 bases between them. This CDR3 has 13 residues. CDR3 sequence: CASSYLPQETQYF. DNA for the CDR3: TGTGCCAGCAGTTACTTGCCTCAGGAGACCCAGTACTTC.

A remark on this clone: The junction departs from the called germline gene at one end, perhaps through a read error. The gene calls are TRBV29-1 and TRBJ2-7; D unresolved. There are 12 residues in the CDR3. Germline loops: CDR1 SQVTM, CDR2 ANQGSEA. CDR3 amino acids: CSVEGQAYEQYF. The CDR3 DNA follows: TGCAGCGTTGAAGGCCAAGCCTATGAGCAGTACTTC.

This clone appeared a single time. The chain combines TRBV12-3 or TRBV12-4 with TRBJ1-1, with D perhaps matching TRBD1 (5 bases). CDR3 length: 12 residues. V was trimmed by 1 base and J by 7 bases, leaving 7 bases between them. The CDR3 DNA reads TGTGCCAGCAGTTTAGGGGGCTATGAAGCTTTCTTT. It translates to CASSLGGYEAFF.

This sequence joins TRBV29-1 and TRBJ1-4; tentatively, D is TRBD1 (5 bases). The CDR3 length is 14 residues. Germline CDR1 and CDR2: SQVTM and ANQGSEA. V was trimmed by 5 bases and J by 8 bases, leaving 18 bases between them. The CDR3 DNA reads TGCAGCGTTCGACGGGGGGAGGGCGCGGAAAAACTGTTTTTT. It specifies CSVRRGEGAEKLFF. Full variable domain (outside the CDR3, taken from reference TRBV29-1 and TRBJ1-4): SAVISQKPSRDICQRGTSLTIQCQVDSQVTMMFWYRQQPGQSLTLIATANQGSEATYESGFVIDKFPISRPNLTFSTLTVSNMSPEDSSIYLCSVRRGEGAEKLFFGSGTQLSVL.

V and J are TRBV4-3 and TRBJ2-3; 11 bases fit TRBD1. Unmatched junction bases numbered 5, after V lost 2 bases and J lost 4 bases. Germline lookup yields CDR1 LGHNA and CDR2 YSLEER. This CDR3 has 16 residues. CDR3 nucleotide sequence: TGCGCCAGCAGCCAATCCGGGACAGGGGGTTCAGATACGCAGTATTTT. It codes for CASSQSGTGGSDTQYF.

J is TRBJ1-2 and V is TRBV6-6, with D hard to call. In germline, CDR1 is MNHNY, CDR2 SVGAGI (reference sequence). With 4 bases removed from V and 6 bases from J, the gap between germline ends came to 6 bases. The CDR3 runs 11 residues. CDR3 sequence: CASSSPDGYTF. Written as DNA, the CDR3 is TGTGCCAGCAGTTCCCCCGATGGCTACACCTTC.

The CDR3 loop is CASSDQGNGELFF. CDR3 bases: TGTGCCAGCAGTGACCAGGGTAACGGGGAGCTGTTTTTT. The V gene is TRBV6-4, the J gene TRBJ2-2; TRBD1 is a possible D gene (5 bases). V was trimmed by 2 bases and J by 7 bases, leaving 8 bases between them. Germline V lookup: CDR1 MRHNA, CDR2 SNTAGT. This CDR3 spans 13 amino acids.

The chain joins TRBV6-5 to TRBJ1-1; TRBD1 matches 7 bases. The CDR3 covers 14 residues. Germline CDR1 is MNHEY and CDR2 is SVGAGI. V dropped 2 bases and J dropped 5; count of bases not matched to a gene: 5. For the CDR3, the DNA is TGTGCCAGCAGTTACCTCTCGACAGGGACTGAAGCTTTCTTT. It specifies CASSYLSTGTEAFF.

The chain employs TRBV12-1 and TRBJ1-1. TRBV12-1 has pseudogene status. The CDR3 consists of 16 residues. The CDR3 DNA reads as TGTGCCAGCAGCCCAAAACCGCGCGGGGTGGAGACTGAAGCTTTCTTT. Protein sequence: CASSPKPRGVETEAFF.

A single count supports this clone. The chain has TRBV23-1 and TRBJ1-2, with TRBD1 as a possible D gene (5 bases). TRBV23-1 is filed as an ORF, its function uncertain. The CDR3 runs 15 residues. Trimming stripped 7 bases from V and 8 bases from J, with 23 bases between. The DNA of the CDR3 is TGCGCCAGCAACCCTCTACCGGGGCAAATCATCGGCTACACCTTC. Amino acid sequence: CASNPLPGQIIGYTF.

V usage is TRBV7-9 and J usage is TRBJ2-3; D possibly matches TRBD1 or TRBD2 (5 bases each). In germline, CDR1 is SEHNR, CDR2 FQNEAQ (reference sequence). The V gene lost 5 bases and the J gene lost 5 bases, with 20 bases spanning the gap. This CDR3 region has 16 residues. CDR3 sequence reads: CASSVDGTPGGDTQYF. The CDR3 DNA is TGTGCCAGCAGCGTGGACGGGACGCCCGGCGGAGATACGCAGTATTTT.

At least ten counts were recorded for this clone. Other DNA variants within this sample encode the same CDR3. This rearrangement joins TRBV27 to TRBJ1-1, with D tentatively TRBD1 (5 bases). Germline-derived CDR1 and CDR2 are MNHEY and SMNVEV (reference sequence). Trimming removed 2 bases at V and 5 bases at J, with 9 bases between. The CDR3 is made up of 13 amino acids. CDR3 residues: CASSLREGTEAFF. In nucleotides, the CDR3 is TGTGCCAGCAGTTTAAGGGAGGGGACTGAAGCTTTCTTT.